These T cell receptor beta chains were read from a single sample in a study of blood T cell repertoires in COVID-19. Repertoires were generated with immunoSEQ multiplex PCR, while TCRdb's copy carries only in-frame clones and drops some. The sample gives approximately 110,000 clones, about 91% of which show up once; 0.88% is in the top ten. Sequencing was done on a sample of peripheral blood. The source of these receptors is a woman aged 45 to 65 with active or convalescent COVID-19. Both conserved end residues are trimmed from each CDR3. D genes are given only for firm matches.

j_call | d_call | v_call | cdr3_aa
TRBJ2-3 | TRBD2 | TRBV2 | ASSPGTRGADTQY
TRBJ2-1 | TRBD2 | TRBV24-1 | ATSDPSGRALNEQF
TRBJ1-4 | TRBD1 | TRBV2 | ASSGGTGNEKLF
TRBJ2-1 | TRBD2 | TRBV6-4 | ASSDATTSLQF
TRBJ2-7 | TRBD2 | TRBV7-2 | ASSLAGGSEQY
TRBJ2-3 | - | TRBV4-2 | ASSQDGVGTDTQY
TRBJ1-2 | - | TRBV7-8 | ATRGGIDYGYT
TRBJ2-1 | TRBD2 | TRBV6-2/TRBV6-3 | ASSAGLAGSVPLNEQF
TRBJ1-3 | TRBD1 | TRBV2 | ASKGPPGQSSGNTIY
TRBJ2-3 | - | TRBV4-1 | ASSQASGEWTDTQY
TRBJ1-2 | TRBD1 | TRBV28 | ASRTPQTGTVSGYT
TRBJ2-1 | TRBD2 | TRBV7-6 | ASSLGVGWSSGFNEQF
TRBJ2-1 | TRBD2 | TRBV27 | ASSLQGLAGRNEQF
TRBJ1-3 | - | TRBV6-5 | ASSYSTGDGNTIY
TRBJ1-5 | TRBD1 | TRBV12-3/TRBV12-4 | ASSLTGDQPQH
TRBJ2-5 | - | TRBV6-2/TRBV6-3 | ASSYSYPGQYSETQY
TRBJ1-2 | - | TRBV30 | GQAAGNYGYT
TRBJ2-1 | TRBD2 | TRBV4-3 | ASSQAGLGSNEQF
TRBJ2-2 | - | TRBV9 | ASSVGPGELF
TRBJ2-5 | TRBD2 | TRBV3-1/TRBV3-2 | ASSQGQREGPGETQY
TRBJ1-4 | - | TRBV7-2 | ASSSGETVYEKLF
TRBJ2-1 | TRBD1 | TRBV9 | ASFAGQEYNEQF
TRBJ1-2 | - | TRBV5-6 | ASSLVERLRGGYT
TRBJ2-2 | TRBD2 | TRBV29-1 | SVEVTGGRGELF
TRBJ2-1 | TRBD2 | TRBV6-5 | ASIKLAGDNEQF
TRBJ1-2 | - | TRBV3-1/TRBV3-2 | ASSQDSARNYGYT
TRBJ1-5 | TRBD1 | TRBV24-1 | ATSDLLDRGESNSNQPQH
TRBJ1-2 | TRBD1 | TRBV14 | ASSQRTGGLYGYT
TRBJ2-3 | TRBD2 | TRBV6-1 | ASHRSSGSTDTQY